Each of the 24 T cell receptor beta chains below was sequenced from the same sample in a study of blood T cell repertoires in COVID-19. Sequencing used immunoSEQ multiplex PCR; TCRdb keeps in-frame clones, though not all of them. The table records 400,000 to 550,000 clones, 70% to 90% of them present only once. Sequenced: PBMCs or T cells enriched from blood (not recorded which). Every receptor here comes from a woman between 18 and 29 years old with acute COVID-19.

This chain uses TRBV9 with TRBJ2-5; 7 nucleotides match TRBD2. This CDR3 contains 14 residues. The junction had 3 bases not matched to a gene; V was cut back by 4 bases and J by 0 bases. Germline CDR1 reads SGDLS; CDR2 reads YYNGEE. This CDR3 reads CASSPGTNQETQYF. The CDR3, as DNA: TGTGCCAGCAGCCCCGGGACTAACCAAGAGACCCAGTACTTC. The full variable domain, with the rest looked up from reference TRBV9 and TRBJ2-5, is DSGVTQTPKHLITATGQRVTLRCSPRSGDLSVYWYQQSLDQGLQFLIQYYNGEERAKGNILERFSAQQFPDLHSELNLSSLELGDSALYFCASSPGTNQETQYFGPGTRLLVL.

V usage is TRBV4-1 and J usage is TRBJ1-5; 7 bases fit TRBD1. Germline values: CDR1 MGHRA, CDR2 YSYEKL. This CDR3 comprises 14 residues. V trimming: 1 base; J trimming: 7 bases; junction bases outside the gene matches: 4. CDR3 bases: TGCGCCAGCAGCCAAGCCGACAGGGCCCAGCCCCAGCATTTT. It is translated as CASSQADRAQPQHF.

V and J are TRBV24-1 and TRBJ2-3; no definite D call. CDR3 length equals 16 residues. V lost 0 bases and J lost 5, with 14 bases in between. In germline, CDR1 is KGHDR, CDR2 SFDVKD. The CDR3, as DNA: TGTGCCACCAGTGATTTGAACGGATTTCGAGGAGATACGCAGTATTTT. Residues: CATSDLNGFRGDTQYF.

The chain couples TRBV10-3 to TRBJ1-1; weak D call: TRBD1 (5 bases). Trimming removed 2 bases at V and 6 bases at J, with 10 bases between. CDR3 size: 13 residues. In germline, CDR1 is ENHRY, CDR2 SYGVKD. The CDR3 region is CAISEGQSAEAFF. The CDR3 nucleotides are TGTGCCATCAGTGAGGGACAAAGCGCTGAAGCTTTCTTT.

This clone came up once. The chain carries TRBV24-1 and TRBJ2-3, with TRBD2 matching 11 bases. CDR1 KGHDR and CDR2 SFDVKD come from the germline V gene. The CDR3 extends over 15 amino acids. The V segment lost 8 bases and the J segment 0 bases; nucleotides outside the gene matches: 3. CDR3 sequence (DNA): TGTGCCACCAACCGGACTAGCGGGAGCACAGATACGCAGTATTTT. Amino acids: CATNRTSGSTDTQYF.

The V gene is TRBV14, the J gene TRBJ1-1; D is ambiguous. The CDR3 totals 13 residues. Trimming removed 1 base from V and 4 bases from J, with 7 bases in between. CDR1 and CDR2 (germline): SGHDN, FVKESK. The CDR3 is CASSQGRSTEAFF. The CDR3 DNA sequence: TGTGCCAGCAGCCAAGGCCGGAGCACTGAAGCTTTCTTT.

The chain links TRBV5-1 to TRBJ1-6, with D unresolved. Germline lookup yields CDR1 SGHRS and CDR2 YFSETQ. V lost 0 bases, J lost 2 bases, and 6 bases lay in between. The CDR3 is 15 amino acids. The CDR3 nucleotides read TGCGCCAGCAGCTTGGTCCCAGCCTATAATTCACCCCTCCACTTT. Protein sequence: CASSLVPAYNSPLHF.

The chain has TRBV28 and TRBJ2-7; 7 nucleotides align to TRBD2. The CDR3 length is 13 residues. Germline V gene data show CDR1 as MDHEN and CDR2 as SYDVKM. Germline trimming cut 1 base from V and 4 bases from J; bases unmatched to any gene: 1. CDR3 bases: TGTGCCAGCAGTTTATCGGGGGGATACGAGCAGTACTTC. It specifies CASSLSGGYEQYF. The full variable domain, its missing parts supplied by reference TRBV28 and TRBJ2-7, is DVKVTQSSRYLVKRTGEKVFLECVQDMDHENMFWYRQDPGLGLRLIYFSYDVKMKEKGDIPEGYSVSREKKERFSLILESASTNQTSMYLCASSLSGGYEQYFGPGTRLTVT.

The V and J genes are TRBV6-5 and TRBJ2-1; 7 bases map to TRBD2. Germline loops: CDR1 MNHEY, CDR2 SVGAGI. The CDR3 loop spans 12 amino acids. Trimming cost V 8 bases and J 11 bases; bases outside gene matches: 9. The CDR3 DNA sequence: TGTGCCAGCGGGAGGGGCGTGATGAAGCAGTTCTTC. As protein: CASGRGVMKQFF.

The gene calls are TRBV27 and TRBJ2-7, with 7 bases matching TRBD1. Per germline, CDR1 MNHEY and CDR2 SMNVEV (reference sequence). The CDR3 is 14 residues long. V shed 6 bases, J shed 3 bases, and the junction held 8 bases outside the gene matches. The CDR3 bases are TGTGCCAGCAGGAGACAGGGTAGGGGCTACGAGCAGTACTTC. Its protein product is CASRRQGRGYEQYF.

This clone was seen a single time. V and J are TRBV12-3 or TRBV12-4 and TRBJ1-5; D ambiguous. The CDR3 has 13 amino acids. Trimming removed 4 bases from V and 5 bases from J, with 9 bases in between. The CDR3 region is CASSSLSDQPQHF. The CDR3 coding sequence is TGTGCCAGCAGTTCCCTCAGTGATCAGCCCCAGCATTTT.

The chain links TRBV11-2 to TRBJ2-5; TRBD2 is a possible D gene (6 bases). This CDR3 has 16 amino acids. Germline CDR1 reads SGHAT; CDR2 reads FQNNGV. Between the trimmed V and J ends, which lost 3 bases and 2 bases, there was a span of 16 bases. CDR3 region: CASSFANGGIQETQYF. The CDR3 nucleotides are TGTGCCAGCAGCTTCGCCAATGGGGGGATACAAGAGACCCAGTACTTC.

The CDR3 nucleotides read TGTGCCAGCAGCCCGACTAGCGGGAGGGATCAGTACTTC. Translation: CASSPTSGRDQYF. J is TRBJ2-7 and V is TRBV7-2; TRBD2 matches 14 bases. The CDR3 has 13 amino acids. V shed 5 bases, J shed 10 bases, and the junction held 4 bases outside the gene matches. Germline assignment: CDR1 SGHTA and CDR2 FQGNSA. The whole variable domain, filled in from reference TRBV7-2 and TRBJ2-7, reads GAGVSQSPSNKVTEKGKDVELRCDPISGHTALYWYRQSLGQGLEFLIYFQGNSAPDKSGLPSDRFSAERTGGSVSTLTIQRTQQEDSAVYLCASSPTSGRDQYFGPGTRLTVT.

V gene TRBV5-1 combines with J gene TRBJ1-1, with 7 bases aligning to TRBD1. The CDR3 loop spans 14 amino acids. The junction had 5 bases not matched to a gene; V was cut back by 4 bases and J by 2 bases. CDR1 SGHRS and CDR2 YFSETQ come from the germline V gene. The CDR3 region has the DNA TGCGCCAGCAGCAAAGGGGGCACAAACACTGAAGCTTTCTTT. It specifies CASSKGGTNTEAFF. Looking up the rest from reference TRBV5-1 and TRBJ1-1 gives the full variable domain: KAGVTQTPRYLIKTRGQQVTLSCSPISGHRSVSWYQQTPGQGLQFLFEYFSETQRNKGNFPGRFSGRQFSNSRSEMNVSTLELGDSALYLCASSKGGTNTEAFFGQGTRLTVV.

V usage is TRBV7-2 and J usage is TRBJ2-3; 9 bases map to TRBD2. Germline values: CDR1 SGHTA, CDR2 FQGNSA. V shed 0 bases, J shed 8 bases, and the junction held 12 bases outside the gene matches. This CDR3 spans 17 amino acids. CDR3 bases: TGTGCCAGCAGCTTAGCCCCCTCGACTAGCGGTTATGGTACGCAGTATTTT. It codes for CASSLAPSTSGYGTQYF. Based on the CDR3 plus reference TRBV7-2 and TRBJ2-3, the full variable domain is GAGVSQSPSNKVTEKGKDVELRCDPISGHTALYWYRQSLGQGLEFLIYFQGNSAPDKSGLPSDRFSAERTGGSVSTLTIQRTQQEDSAVYLCASSLAPSTSGYGTQYFGPGTRLTVL.

The CDR3 DNA follows: TGTGCCAGCAGGGGACAGCCTTTGAACACTGAAGCTTTCTTT. This gives the protein CASRGQPLNTEAFF. V usage is TRBV2 and J usage is TRBJ1-1; 7 nucleotides match TRBD1. The CDR3 consists of 14 residues. Germline CDR1 is SNHLY and CDR2 is FYNNEI. J was trimmed by 0 bases and V by 6 bases; bases with no gene match: 4.

The chain is built from TRBV9 and TRBJ1-4; D might be TRBD1 (5 bases). There are 15 residues in the CDR3. Trimming removed 1 base at V and 7 bases at J, with 14 bases between. Germline V gene sequence: CDR1 SGDLS, CDR2 YYNGEE. The CDR3: CASSVKGNRGEKLFF. CDR3 DNA: TGTGCCAGCAGCGTAAAGGGGAACCGCGGTGAAAAACTGTTTTTT.

This clone was recorded only once. The chain uses TRBV5-1 and TRBJ2-7, with 7 bases fitting TRBD1. In germline, CDR1 is SGHRS, CDR2 YFSETQ. The CDR3 is 14 residues long. J lost 2 bases, V lost 5 bases, and 7 bases had no gene match. CDR3 nucleotide sequence: TGCGCCAGCAGAAAGCCAGGGGGAACCTACGAGCAGTACTTC. It encodes CASRKPGGTYEQYF.

This chain connects TRBV9 to TRBJ2-7; 8 nucleotides align to TRBD2. The germline CDR1 and CDR2 sequences are SGDLS and YYNGEE. Germline trimming cut 4 bases from V and 3 bases from J; bases unmatched to any gene: 9. The CDR3 length is 15 residues. The CDR3 spells CASSISAGDHYEQYF. The CDR3 DNA follows: TGTGCCAGCAGCATTTCAGCGGGAGACCACTACGAGCAGTACTTC.

V usage is TRBV27 and J usage is TRBJ1-1; D is unclear. V was cut by 1 base and J by 6 bases, with 6 bases left in between. The CDR3 covers 12 residues. Germline assignment: CDR1 MNHEY and CDR2 SMNVEV (reference sequence). The CDR3 loop reads CASSLYGAEAFF. CDR3 sequence (DNA): TGTGCCAGCAGTTTATACGGGGCTGAAGCTTTCTTT.

This clone showed up just once. The genes are TRBV4-1 and TRBJ1-1; 7 positions agree with TRBD1. Losses at the gene ends were 0 bases for V and 7 bases for J; bases not matched to a gene: 17. The germline gives CDR1 MGHRA, CDR2 YSYEKL. The CDR3 totals 18 residues. The CDR3 nucleotides are TGCGCCAGCAGCCAAGAGTCGTCGTTTGTGAGGGGGCGAGGTGAAGCTTTCTTT. Its protein is CASSQESSFVRGRGEAFF.

The chain employs TRBV20-1 and TRBJ1-3, with D unresolved. The CDR3 totals 11 residues. The germline V gene has CDR1 DFQATT and CDR2 SNEGSKA (reference sequence). The V gene lost 3 bases and the J gene lost 8 bases, with 8 bases spanning the gap. The chain's CDR3 is CSARARDTIYF. CDR3 coding DNA: TGCAGTGCTAGGGCCCGGGACACCATATATTTT.

About this clone: This CDR3 is also generated by other DNA sequences in the sample. This chain joins TRBV7-2 and TRBJ2-1, with TRBD1 matching over 7 bases. The germline V gene encodes CDR1 SGHTA and CDR2 FQGNSA. J lost 5 bases, V lost 6 bases, and 4 bases had no gene match. CDR3 length: 13 amino acids. The CDR3 sequence is CASSLDRDNEQFF. The CDR3 bases are TGTGCCAGCAGTCTTGACAGGGACAATGAGCAGTTCTTC.

The CDR3 coding sequence is TGTGCCAGCAGCAGAGGGACAGGGACTAGCACAGATACGCAGTATTTT. Translation gives CASSRGTGTSTDTQYF. The genes are TRBV7-9 and TRBJ2-3; the match to TRBD1 covers 9 bases. This CDR3 has 16 residues. Germline CDR1 is SEHNR and CDR2 is FQNEAQ (reference sequence). Trimming cost V 5 bases and J 0 bases; bases outside gene matches: 6.